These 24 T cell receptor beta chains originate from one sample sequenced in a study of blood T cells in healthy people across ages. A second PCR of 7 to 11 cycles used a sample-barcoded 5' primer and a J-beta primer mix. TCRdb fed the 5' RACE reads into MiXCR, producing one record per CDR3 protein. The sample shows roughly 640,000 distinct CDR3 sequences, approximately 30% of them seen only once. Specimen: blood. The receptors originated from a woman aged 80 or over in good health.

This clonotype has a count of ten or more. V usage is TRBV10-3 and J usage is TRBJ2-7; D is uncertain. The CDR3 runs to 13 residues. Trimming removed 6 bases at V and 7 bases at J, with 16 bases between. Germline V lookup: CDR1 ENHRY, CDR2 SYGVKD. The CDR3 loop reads CAISGVGDTEQYF. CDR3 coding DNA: TGTGCCATCAGCGGAGTCGGAGACACAGAGCAGTACTTC.

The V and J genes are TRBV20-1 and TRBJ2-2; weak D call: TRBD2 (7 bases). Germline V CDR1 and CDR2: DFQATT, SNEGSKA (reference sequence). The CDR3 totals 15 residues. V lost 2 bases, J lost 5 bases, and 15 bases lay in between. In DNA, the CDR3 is TGCAGTGCTAGAATCTGGGGGGGCCGGACCGGGGAGCTGTTTTTT. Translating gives CSARIWGGRTGELFF.

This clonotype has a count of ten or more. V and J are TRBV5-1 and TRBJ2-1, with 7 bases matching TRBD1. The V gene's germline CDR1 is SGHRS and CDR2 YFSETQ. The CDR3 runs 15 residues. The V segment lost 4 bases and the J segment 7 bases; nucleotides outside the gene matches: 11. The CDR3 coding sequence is TGCGCCAGCAGCCTCACAGGGGATCGGAGGAATGAGCAGTTCTTC. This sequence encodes CASSLTGDRRNEQFF.

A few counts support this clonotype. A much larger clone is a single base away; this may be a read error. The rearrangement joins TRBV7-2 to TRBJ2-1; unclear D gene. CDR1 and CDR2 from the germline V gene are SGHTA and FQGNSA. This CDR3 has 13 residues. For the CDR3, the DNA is TGTGCCAGCAGCTTTTCCTCCTACAATGGGCAGTTCTTC. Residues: CASSFSSYNGQFF. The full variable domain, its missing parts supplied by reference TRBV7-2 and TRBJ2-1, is GAGVSQSPSNKVTEKGKDVELRCDPISGHTALYWYRQSLGQGLEFLIYFQGNSAPDKSGLPSDRFSAERTGGSVSTLTIQRTQQEDSAVYLCASSFSSYNGQFFGPGTRLTVL.

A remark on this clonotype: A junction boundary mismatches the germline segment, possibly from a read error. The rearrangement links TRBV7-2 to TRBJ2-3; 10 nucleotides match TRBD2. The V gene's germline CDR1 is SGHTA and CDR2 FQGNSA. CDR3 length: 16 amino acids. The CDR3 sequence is CAGRRGSGGAADTQYF. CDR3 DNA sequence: TGTGCCGGCAGACGTGGGAGCGGGGGGGCCGCAGATACGCAGTATTTT.

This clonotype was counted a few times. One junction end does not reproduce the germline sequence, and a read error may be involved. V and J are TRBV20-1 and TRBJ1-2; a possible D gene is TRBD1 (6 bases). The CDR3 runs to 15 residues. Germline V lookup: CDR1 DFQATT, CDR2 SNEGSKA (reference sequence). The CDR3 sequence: CSARDLGGHKAGYTF. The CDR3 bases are TGCAGCGCTAGGGATCTGGGGGGGCACAAAGCGGGCTACACCTTC.

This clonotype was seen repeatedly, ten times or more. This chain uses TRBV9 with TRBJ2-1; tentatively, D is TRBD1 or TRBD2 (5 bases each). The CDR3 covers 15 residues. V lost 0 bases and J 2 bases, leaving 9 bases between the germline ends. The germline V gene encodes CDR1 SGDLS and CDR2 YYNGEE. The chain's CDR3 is CASSVDGTTYNEQFF. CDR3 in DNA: TGTGCCAGCAGCGTAGACGGGACCACCTACAATGAGCAGTTCTTC.

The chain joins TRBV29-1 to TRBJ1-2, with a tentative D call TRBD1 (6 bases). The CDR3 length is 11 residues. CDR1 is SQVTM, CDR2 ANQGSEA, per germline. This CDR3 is CAEGGDYGYTF. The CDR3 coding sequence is TGCGCGGAGGGGGGGGACTATGGCTACACCTTC.

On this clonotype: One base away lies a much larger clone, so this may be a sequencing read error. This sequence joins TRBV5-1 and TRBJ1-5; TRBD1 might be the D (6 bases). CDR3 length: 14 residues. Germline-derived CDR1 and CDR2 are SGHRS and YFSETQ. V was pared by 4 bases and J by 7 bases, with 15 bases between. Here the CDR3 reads CASSPQRGRQPQHF. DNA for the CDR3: TGCGCCAGCAGCCCCCAGAGGGGGAGACAGCCCCAGCATTTT. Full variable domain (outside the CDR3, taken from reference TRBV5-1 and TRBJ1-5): KAGVTQTPRYLIKTRGQQVTLSCSPISGHRSVSWYQQTPGQGLQFLFEYFSETQRNKGNFPGRFSGRQFSNSRSEMNVSTLELGDSALYLCASSPQRGRQPQHFGDGTRLSIL.

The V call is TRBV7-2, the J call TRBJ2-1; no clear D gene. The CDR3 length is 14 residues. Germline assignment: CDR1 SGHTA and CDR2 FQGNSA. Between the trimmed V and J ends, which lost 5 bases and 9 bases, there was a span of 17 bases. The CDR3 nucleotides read TGTGCCAGCAGCGTGCTACCTTCAGTCGGTGAGCAGTTCTTC. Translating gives CASSVLPSVGEQFF.

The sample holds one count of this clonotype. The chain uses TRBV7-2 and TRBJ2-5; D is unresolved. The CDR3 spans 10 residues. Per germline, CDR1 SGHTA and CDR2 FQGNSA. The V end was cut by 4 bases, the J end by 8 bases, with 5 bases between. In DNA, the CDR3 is TGTGCCAGCAGCTCCGGTACCCAGTACTTC. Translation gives CASSSGTQYF.

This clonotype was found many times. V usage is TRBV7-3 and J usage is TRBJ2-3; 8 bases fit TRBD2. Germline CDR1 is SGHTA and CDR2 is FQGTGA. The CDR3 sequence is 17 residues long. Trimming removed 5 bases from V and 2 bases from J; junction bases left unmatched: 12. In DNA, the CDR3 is TGTGCCAGCAGCCCGGGGAGGGGCGGGGGGACCACAGATACGCAGTATTTT. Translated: CASSPGRGGGTTDTQYF.

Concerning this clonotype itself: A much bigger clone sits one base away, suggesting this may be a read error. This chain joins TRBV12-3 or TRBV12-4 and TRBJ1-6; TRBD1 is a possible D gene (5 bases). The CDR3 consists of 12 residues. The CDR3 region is CTSRRGTETLHF. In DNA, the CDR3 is TGTACCAGCAGGCGGGGGACGGAAACCCTCCACTTT.

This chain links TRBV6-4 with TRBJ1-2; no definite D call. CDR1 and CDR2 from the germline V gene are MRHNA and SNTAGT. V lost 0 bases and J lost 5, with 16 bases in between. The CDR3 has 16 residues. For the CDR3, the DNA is TGTGCCAGCAGTGACTCTCCTTCGGCGGTCCTATATGGCTACACCTTC. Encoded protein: CASSDSPSAVLYGYTF.

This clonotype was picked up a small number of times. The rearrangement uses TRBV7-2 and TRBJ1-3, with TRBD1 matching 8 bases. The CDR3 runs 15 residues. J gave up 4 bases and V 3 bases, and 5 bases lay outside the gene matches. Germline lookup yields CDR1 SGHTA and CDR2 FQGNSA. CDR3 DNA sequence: TGTGCCAGCAGCTTCGACAGGGGAGGAGGAAACACCATATATTTT. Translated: CASSFDRGGGNTIYF.

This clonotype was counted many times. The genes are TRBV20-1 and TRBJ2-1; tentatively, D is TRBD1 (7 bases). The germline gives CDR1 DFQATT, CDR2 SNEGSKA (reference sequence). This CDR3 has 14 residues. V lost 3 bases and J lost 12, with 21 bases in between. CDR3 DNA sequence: TGCAGTGCTAGGAGCACTAGCAGGGGGGCCTTGCAGTTCTTC. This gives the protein CSARSTSRGALQFF.

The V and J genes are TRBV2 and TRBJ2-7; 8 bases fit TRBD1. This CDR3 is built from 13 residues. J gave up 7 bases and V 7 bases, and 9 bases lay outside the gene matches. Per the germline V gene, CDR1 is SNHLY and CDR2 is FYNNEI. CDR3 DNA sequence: TGTGCCAGCACCCTGGACAGGGTCCATGAGCAGTACTTC. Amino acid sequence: CASTLDRVHEQYF.

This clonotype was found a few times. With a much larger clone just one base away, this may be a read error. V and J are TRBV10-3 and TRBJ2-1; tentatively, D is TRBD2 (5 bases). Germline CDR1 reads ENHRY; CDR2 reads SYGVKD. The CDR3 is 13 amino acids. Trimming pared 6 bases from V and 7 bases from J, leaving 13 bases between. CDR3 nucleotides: TGTGCCATCAGGGAGGCCGACGGTAATGAGCAGTTCTTC. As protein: CAIREADGNEQFF.

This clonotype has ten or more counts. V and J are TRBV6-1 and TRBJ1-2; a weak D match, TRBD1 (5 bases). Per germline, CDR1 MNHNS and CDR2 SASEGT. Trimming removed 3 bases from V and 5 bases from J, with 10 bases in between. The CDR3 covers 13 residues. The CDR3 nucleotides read TGTGCCAGCAGTGACCAGGGAAATTATGGCTACACCTTC. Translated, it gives CASSDQGNYGYTF.

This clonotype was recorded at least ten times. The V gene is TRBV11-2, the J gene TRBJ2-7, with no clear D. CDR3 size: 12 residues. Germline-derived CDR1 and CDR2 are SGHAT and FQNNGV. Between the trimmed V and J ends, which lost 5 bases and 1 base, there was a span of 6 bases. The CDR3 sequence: CASSPLSYEQYF. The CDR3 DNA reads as TGTGCCAGCAGCCCTCTATCCTACGAGCAGTACTTC. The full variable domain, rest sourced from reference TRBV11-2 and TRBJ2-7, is EAGVAQSPRYKIIEKRQSVAFWCNPISGHATLYWYQQILGQGPKLLIQFQNNGVVDDSQLPKDRFSAERLKGVDSTLKIQPAKLEDSAVYLCASSPLSYEQYFGPGTRLTVT.

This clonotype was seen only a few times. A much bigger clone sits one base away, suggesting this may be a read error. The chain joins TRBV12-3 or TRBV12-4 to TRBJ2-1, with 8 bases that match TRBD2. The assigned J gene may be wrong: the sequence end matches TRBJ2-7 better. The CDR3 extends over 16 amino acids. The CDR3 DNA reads TGTGCCAGCAGTCCCCTGCTTCGGGGGGGCTACAATGAGCAGTACTTC. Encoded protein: CASSPLLRGGYNEQYF.

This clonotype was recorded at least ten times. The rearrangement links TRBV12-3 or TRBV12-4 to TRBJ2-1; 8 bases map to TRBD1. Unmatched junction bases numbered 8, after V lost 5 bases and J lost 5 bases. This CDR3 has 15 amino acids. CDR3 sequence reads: CASSPLRGRDNEQFF. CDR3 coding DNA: TGTGCCAGCAGTCCACTCAGGGGGCGCGACAATGAGCAGTTCTTC.

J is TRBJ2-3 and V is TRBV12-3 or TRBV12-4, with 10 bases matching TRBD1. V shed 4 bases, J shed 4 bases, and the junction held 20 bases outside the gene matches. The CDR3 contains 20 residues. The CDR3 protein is CASSSRDRGLSTARSDTQYF. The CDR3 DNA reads TGTGCCAGCAGTTCCCGGGACAGGGGACTCAGCACAGCAAGGTCAGATACGCAGTATTTT.

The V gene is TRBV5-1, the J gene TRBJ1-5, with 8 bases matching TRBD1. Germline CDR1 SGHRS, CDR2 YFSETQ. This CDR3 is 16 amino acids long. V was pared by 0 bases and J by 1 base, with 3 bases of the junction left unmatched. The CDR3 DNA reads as TGCGCCAGCAGCTTGGGGACAGGGCAAAGCAATCAGCCCCAGCATTTT. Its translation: CASSLGTGQSNQPQHF.